This paragraph covers one T cell receptor (beta chain) sequence. This entry is derived from a study of control samples from healthy donors and cancer patients. CDR1 is SNHLY and CDR2 is FYNNEI in the germline V gene. This CDR3 is built from 15 residues. Trimming at V came to 8 bases and at J to 2 bases, leaving 8 bases not matched to a gene. Profiled with immunoSEQ multiplex PCR; TCRdb holds only in-frame clones, not every one. The sample records some 150,000 clones, 93% being singletons. The sequenced sample was blood. The receptor's source is a man aged 50 or older in good health. V is TRBV2 and J is TRBJ1-5, with TRBD1 identical over 8 bases. The CDR3 nucleotides read TGTGCCAGCGGCCCTCCAGGGGGCCGCAATCAGCCCCAGCATTTT. It codes for CASGPPGGRNQPQHF.